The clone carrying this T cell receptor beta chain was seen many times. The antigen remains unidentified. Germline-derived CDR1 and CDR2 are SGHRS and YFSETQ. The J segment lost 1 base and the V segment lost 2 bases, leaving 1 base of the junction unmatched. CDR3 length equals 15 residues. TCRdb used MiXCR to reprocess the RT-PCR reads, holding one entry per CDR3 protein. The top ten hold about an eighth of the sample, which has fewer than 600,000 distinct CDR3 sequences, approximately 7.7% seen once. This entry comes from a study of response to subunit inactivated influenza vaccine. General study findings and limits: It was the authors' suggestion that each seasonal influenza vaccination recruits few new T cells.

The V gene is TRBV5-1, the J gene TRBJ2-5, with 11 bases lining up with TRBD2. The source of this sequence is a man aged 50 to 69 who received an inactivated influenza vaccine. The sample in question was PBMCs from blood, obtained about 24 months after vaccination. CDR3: CASSFTSGSQETQYF. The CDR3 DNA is TGCGCCAGCAGCTTCACTAGCGGGAGCCAAGAGACCCAGTACTTC.